This T cell receptor (beta chain) stems from a study of cytomegalovirus exposure and HLA in healthy donors. Findings and limits, study-wide: Across donors, presence/absence analyses took sequencing depth to be roughly uniform. Sequence variants that were highly shared formed a cluster that was likely a sequencing artifact.

PCR used 60 Vbeta primers and 13 Jbeta primers. Measured with immunoSEQ multiplex PCR; TCRdb has only the in-frame clones, and not every one. The table lists 100,000 to 150,000 clones, roughly 80% of them singletons. Donors likely had unrecorded immune exposures despite being nominally healthy when sampled. V was clipped by 1 base and J by 10 bases, with 9 bases between them. The CDR3 covers 13 residues. Germline V gives CDR1 SGHNT, CDR2 YYREEE (reference sequence). This clone has a handful of counts. Its antigen remains unknown. Specimen: PBMCs. V and J are TRBV5-4 and TRBJ1-6, with a tentative D call TRBD1 (5 bases). The TCR was taken from a female donor in good health and CMV-seronegative. Written as DNA, the CDR3 is TGTGCCAGCAGCTTGTTGGGGGGATCACCCCTCCACTTT. It specifies CASSLLGGSPLHF.